This T cell receptor beta chain was documented in a study of OX40 agonist ivuxolimab in advanced cancers. Regarding the study as a whole: Blood T cells, both CD4+ and CD8+, expanded clonally by week 6 at 0.1 to 3.0 mg/kg.

The V segment lost 8 bases and the J segment 3 bases; nucleotides outside the gene matches: 14. The CDR3 extends over 16 amino acids. Germline lookup yields CDR1 MDHEN and CDR2 SYDVKM. Some clones are missing from TCRdb's copy, which holds only in-frame ones; the method was immunoSEQ multiplex PCR. The table has tens of thousands of clones, under 90% seen once. A word on this clone: Its matching antigen is unknown.

The receptor comes from an adult with an advanced solid tumor such as melanoma, head and neck, liver or kidney cancer. This material consisted of CD4+ or CD8+ T cells sorted from blood, taken in a trial of the OX40 agonist ivuxolimab. The chain joins TRBV28 to TRBJ2-3; 7 nucleotides line up with TRBD1. CDR3: CASPPRGAGGTDTQYF. CDR3 sequence (DNA): TGTGCCAGCCCCCCCCGAGGGGCAGGGGGAACAGATACGCAGTATTTT.